The 21 T cell receptor beta chains listed next were all sequenced from one sample in a study of early stage breast cancer tumors. Sequencing was performed with immunoSEQ multiplex PCR; in TCRdb, only in-frame clones are kept and a portion is missing. The sample contains 35,000 to 45,000 clones, about 68% of which appear only once. Sequencing was performed on blood. Source of these receptors: a person aged 55 to 69 with breast cancer.

This rearrangement joins TRBV6-4 to TRBJ2-1; D could derive from TRBD1 or TRBD2 (5 bases each). CDR1 MRHNA and CDR2 SNTAGT come from the germline V gene. V was shortened by 4 bases and J by 0 bases, with 10 bases between the two germline ends. CDR3 size: 15 residues. CDR3 residues: CASSVERGSYNEQFF. The CDR3 DNA is TGTGCCAGCAGTGTGGAGAGGGGCTCCTACAATGAGCAGTTCTTC.

The chain couples TRBV13 to TRBJ1-2; D not resolved. The CDR3 length is 13 residues. V lost 4 bases to trimming and J lost 4 bases, with 10 bases between them. CDR1 is PRHDT, CDR2 FYEKMQ, per germline (reference sequence). CDR3 amino acids: CASSSRSSYGYTF. CDR3 DNA: TGTGCCAGCAGCTCCCGGTCTAGCTATGGCTACACCTTC.

This chain uses TRBV27 with TRBJ2-1; D ambiguous. V was pared by 2 bases and J by 6 bases, with 17 bases between. The germline CDR1 and CDR2 sequences are MNHEY and SMNVEV (reference sequence). The CDR3 consists of 16 residues. The CDR3 sequence: CASSLEADTLVNEQFF. The CDR3 DNA is TGTGCCAGCAGTTTAGAGGCAGACACTCTAGTCAATGAGCAGTTCTTC.

The chain carries TRBV5-6 and TRBJ2-2; 8 positions match TRBD2. J gave up 4 bases and V 4 bases, and 6 bases lay outside the gene matches. Looked up from germline, CDR1 is SGHDT and CDR2 is YYEEEE. This CDR3 is 15 amino acids long. CDR3 bases: TGTGCCAGCAGCACCCGCGGGAGGACCACCGGGGAGCTGTTTTTT. It specifies CASSTRGRTTGELFF.

J is TRBJ2-7 and V is TRBV18; 10 bases agree with TRBD2. Trimming cost V 3 bases and J 4 bases; bases outside gene matches: 6. Germline V gene data show CDR1 as KGHSH and CDR2 as LQKENI. The CDR3 has 15 amino acids. For the CDR3, the DNA is TGTGCCAGCTCACCTCCGACTAGCGGGCGTTACGAGCAGTACTTC. Translation: CASSPPTSGRYEQYF.

The chain combines TRBV7-2 with TRBJ2-7; D possibly uses TRBD1 or TRBD2 (6 bases each). V gave up 4 bases and J gave up 0 bases, with 19 bases separating them. This CDR3 is 17 amino acids long. The V gene's germline CDR1 is SGHTA and CDR2 FQGNSA. CDR3 sequence: CASSSGADRGGSYEQYF. The CDR3 coding sequence is TGTGCCAGCAGCTCGGGGGCAGACAGAGGGGGCTCCTACGAGCAGTACTTC.

This clone has only a few counts. J is TRBJ1-1 and V is TRBV2; 7 nucleotides match TRBD1. The CDR3 is 14 residues long. CDR1 and CDR2 from the germline V gene are SNHLY and FYNNEI. The ends lost 9 bases at V and 8 bases at J; junction bases unmatched: 15. The CDR3 loop is CASNGDSPLGEAFF. The CDR3 DNA reads as TGTGCCAGTAATGGGGACAGCCCTTTGGGGGAAGCTTTCTTT.

The V call is TRBV5-4, the J call TRBJ1-2; D may be TRBD1 (6 bases). V lost 1 base to trimming and J lost 6 bases, with 13 bases between them. The germline V gene has CDR1 SGHNT and CDR2 YYREEE (reference sequence). The CDR3 is made up of 14 amino acids. The CDR3 loop reads CASSLPQGRDGYTF. DNA of the CDR3: TGTGCCAGCAGCTTGCCACAGGGCAGGGATGGCTACACCTTC.

This chain joins TRBV16 and TRBJ1-6; D gene uncertain. Trimming pared 0 bases from V and 7 bases from J, leaving 7 bases between. The CDR3 has 14 amino acids. The germline CDR1 and CDR2 sequences are KGHSY and FQNENV. In DNA form, the CDR3 reads TGTGCCAGCAGCCAATCCTGGAACAATTCACCCCTCCACTTT. This codes for CASSQSWNNSPLHF.

The gene calls are TRBV18 and TRBJ2-5, with 10 bases that match TRBD2. The CDR3 spans 16 residues. Trimming at V came to 1 base and at J to 4 bases, leaving 6 bases not matched to a gene. CDR1 and CDR2 (germline): KGHSH, LQKENI. For the CDR3, the DNA is TGTGCCAGCTCACCACAAGCGGGAGGGGCCGCAGAGACCCAGTACTTC. It specifies CASSPQAGGAAETQYF.

This chain connects TRBV20-1 to TRBJ1-5; D call uncertain. CDR1 DFQATT and CDR2 SNEGSKA come from the germline V gene (reference sequence). V was pared by 3 bases and J by 9 bases, with 9 bases between. The CDR3 is 11 amino acids. The CDR3 coding sequence is TGCAGTGCTAGCGGTGTGCGGCCCCAGCATTTT. Translation: CSASGVRPQHF.

This clone was picked up a small number of times. The rearrangement links TRBV21-1 to TRBJ1-1; the table's D call, TRBD1, was not checked against the DNA. TRBV21-1 is a pseudogene. The length of the CDR3 is 12 residues. The DNA for the CDR3 is TGTGCCAGTCTGACTGGGGCCACTGAAGCTTTCTTT. As protein: CASLTGATEAFF.

This chain connects TRBV5-4 to TRBJ2-7; D is possibly TRBD1 or TRBD2 (5 bases each). Germline V lookup: CDR1 SGHNT, CDR2 YYREEE (reference sequence). V lost 0 bases and J lost 5, with 12 bases in between. There are 14 residues in the CDR3. The CDR3 coding sequence is TGTGCCAGCAGCTTGGGGGGCCAGGGAGACGAGCAGTACTTC. Translating gives CASSLGGQGDEQYF.

This chain connects TRBV18 to TRBJ2-7; possibly TRBD1 for D (6 bases). V was cut by 5 bases and J by 2 bases, with 10 bases left in between. Per germline, CDR1 KGHSH and CDR2 LQKENI. CDR3 length equals 13 residues. CDR3 loop: CASSAGQTYEQYF. Here the CDR3 DNA reads TGTGCCAGCTCAGCCGGACAGACCTACGAGCAGTACTTC. The whole variable domain, remainder taken from reference TRBV18 and TRBJ2-7, is NAGVMQNPRHLVRRRGQEARLRCSPMKGHSHVYWYRQLPEEGLKFMVYLQKENIIDESGMPKERFSAEFPKEGPSILRIQQVVRGDSAAYFCASSAGQTYEQYFGPGTRLTVT.

J is TRBJ2-3 and V is TRBV9, with 9 bases identical to TRBD1. This CDR3 is 15 amino acids long. Unmatched junction bases numbered 9, after V lost 4 bases and J lost 6 bases. Per the germline V gene, CDR1 is SGDLS and CDR2 is YYNGEE. In DNA, the CDR3 is TGTGCCAGCAGCAACCGACAGGGGGGAGTCGATACGCAGTATTTT. This codes for CASSNRQGGVDTQYF.

In its sample, this clone was seen a few times. The chain is built from TRBV11-2 and TRBJ2-7; D is unclear. Germline-derived CDR1 and CDR2 are SGHAT and FQNNGV. The CDR3 extends over 14 amino acids. V was clipped by 5 bases and J by 2 bases, with 13 bases between them. CDR3 protein: CASSPAQLPYEQYF. The CDR3 nucleotides are TGTGCCAGCAGCCCTGCCCAGCTCCCCTACGAGCAGTACTTC.

The genes are TRBV19 and TRBJ1-6; D is possibly TRBD1 (5 bases). The length of the CDR3 is 14 residues. Germline V CDR1 and CDR2: LNHDA, SQIVND (reference sequence). The V end was cut by 2 bases, the J end by 7 bases, with 9 bases between. The CDR3 DNA reads as TGTGCCAGTAGTATAAGGGGTAAGAATTCACCCCTCCACTTT. The encoded protein is CASSIRGKNSPLHF.

This clone was observed a handful of times. J is TRBJ1-5 and V is TRBV19, with D maybe TRBD1 (6 bases). Germline assignment: CDR1 LNHDA and CDR2 SQIVND (reference sequence). V was pared by 6 bases and J by 4 bases, with 16 bases between. There are 15 residues in the CDR3. The CDR3 coding sequence is TGTGCCAGTAGCCGGGGGCGCCAGCAAAATCAGCCCCAGCATTTT. Translating gives CASSRGRQQNQPQHF.

The V call is TRBV6-6, the J call TRBJ2-5; D is tentatively TRBD1 or TRBD2 (6 bases each). The CDR3 totals 15 residues. V was pared by 0 bases and J by 5 bases, with 13 bases between. CDR1 is MNHNY and CDR2 is SVGAGI in the germline V gene (reference sequence). Written as DNA, the CDR3 is TGTGCCAGCAGTTACTCAGCAGGGGAGGTTGAGACCCAGTACTTC. Its protein is CASSYSAGEVETQYF.

Relative to its sample, this clone is medium-sized. J is TRBJ2-1 and V is TRBV19; D is perhaps TRBD1 (6 bases). CDR1 LNHDA and CDR2 SQIVND come from the germline V gene (reference sequence). Trimming took off 3 bases at V and 6 bases at J, with 15 bases between the two ends. The CDR3 loop spans 15 amino acids. The chain's CDR3 is CASSIYRERINEQFF. CDR3 DNA sequence: TGTGCCAGTAGTATCTACAGGGAAAGGATCAATGAGCAGTTCTTC.

This chain uses TRBV11-2 with TRBJ2-3, with D perhaps TRBD1 or TRBD2 (6 bases each). The CDR3 extends over 15 amino acids. Trimming took 1 base from V and 8 from J, leaving 16 bases between them. The germline CDR1 and CDR2 sequences are SGHAT and FQNNGV. The CDR3 bases are TGTGCCAGCAGCTTAGGTGGGGGGCTCTCCGGTACGCAGTATTTT. Protein product: CASSLGGGLSGTQYF.